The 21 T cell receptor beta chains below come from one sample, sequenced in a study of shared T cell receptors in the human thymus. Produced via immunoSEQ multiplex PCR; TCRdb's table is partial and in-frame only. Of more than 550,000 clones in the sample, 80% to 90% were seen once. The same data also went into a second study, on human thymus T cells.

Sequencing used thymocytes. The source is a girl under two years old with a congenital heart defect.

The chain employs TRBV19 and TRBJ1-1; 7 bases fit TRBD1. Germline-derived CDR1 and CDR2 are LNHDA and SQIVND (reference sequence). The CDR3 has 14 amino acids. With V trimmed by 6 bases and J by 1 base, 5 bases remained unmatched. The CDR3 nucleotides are TGTGCCAGTAGCTCGACAGGGCAGAACACTGAAGCTTTCTTT. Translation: CASSSTGQNTEAFF. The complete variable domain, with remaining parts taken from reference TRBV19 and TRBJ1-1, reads DGGITQSPKYLFRKEGQNVTLSCEQNLNHDAMYWYRQDPGQGLRLIYYSQIVNDFQKGDIAEGYSVSREKKESFPLTVTSAQKNPTAFYLCASSSTGQNTEAFFGQGTRLTVV.

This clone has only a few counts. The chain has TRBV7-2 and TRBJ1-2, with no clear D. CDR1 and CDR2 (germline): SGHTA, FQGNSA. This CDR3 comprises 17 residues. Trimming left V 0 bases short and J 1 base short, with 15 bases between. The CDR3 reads CASSLAGDVVNNYGYTF. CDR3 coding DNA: TGTGCCAGCAGCTTAGCCGGGGATGTTGTAAATAACTATGGCTACACCTTC.

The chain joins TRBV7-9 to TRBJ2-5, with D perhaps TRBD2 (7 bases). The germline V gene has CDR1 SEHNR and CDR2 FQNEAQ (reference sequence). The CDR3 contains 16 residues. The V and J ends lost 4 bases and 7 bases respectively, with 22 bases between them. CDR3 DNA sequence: TGTGCCAGCAGCTCTAGCCGGGGAGGGGGGCGCGGGACCCAGTACTTC. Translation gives CASSSSRGGGRGTQYF.

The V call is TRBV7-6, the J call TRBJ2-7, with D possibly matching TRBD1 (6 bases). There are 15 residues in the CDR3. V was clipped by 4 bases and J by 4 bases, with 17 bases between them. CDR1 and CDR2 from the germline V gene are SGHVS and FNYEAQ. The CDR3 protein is CASSSKTGKSYEQYF. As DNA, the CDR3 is TGTGCCAGCAGCTCCAAGACAGGAAAATCATACGAGCAGTACTTC.

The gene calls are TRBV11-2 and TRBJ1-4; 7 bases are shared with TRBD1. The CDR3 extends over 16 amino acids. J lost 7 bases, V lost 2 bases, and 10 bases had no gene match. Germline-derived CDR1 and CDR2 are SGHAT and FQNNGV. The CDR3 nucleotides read TGTGCCAGCAGCTTACTTTCGCCAGGGGGGTTTGAAAAACTGTTTTTT. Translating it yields CASSLLSPGGFEKLFF.

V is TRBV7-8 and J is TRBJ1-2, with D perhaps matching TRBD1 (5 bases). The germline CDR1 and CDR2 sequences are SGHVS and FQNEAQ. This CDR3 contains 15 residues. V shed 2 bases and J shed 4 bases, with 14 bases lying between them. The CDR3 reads CASSLLGRVGYGYTF. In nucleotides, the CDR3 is TGTGCCAGCAGCTTACTGGGCAGGGTAGGCTATGGCTACACCTTC.

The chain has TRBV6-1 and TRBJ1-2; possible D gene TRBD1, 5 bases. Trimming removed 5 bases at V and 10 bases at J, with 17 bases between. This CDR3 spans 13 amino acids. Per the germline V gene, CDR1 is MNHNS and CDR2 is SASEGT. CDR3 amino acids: CASSQPGRADYTF. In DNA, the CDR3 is TGTGCCAGCAGTCAGCCGGGCAGGGCGGACTACACCTTC.

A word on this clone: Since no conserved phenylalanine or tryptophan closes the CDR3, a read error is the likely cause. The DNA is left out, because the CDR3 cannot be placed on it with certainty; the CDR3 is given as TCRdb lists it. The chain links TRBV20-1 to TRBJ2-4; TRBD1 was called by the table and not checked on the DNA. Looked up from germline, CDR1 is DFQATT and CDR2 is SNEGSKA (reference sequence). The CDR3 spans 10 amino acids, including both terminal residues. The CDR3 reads CSASERGLGS.

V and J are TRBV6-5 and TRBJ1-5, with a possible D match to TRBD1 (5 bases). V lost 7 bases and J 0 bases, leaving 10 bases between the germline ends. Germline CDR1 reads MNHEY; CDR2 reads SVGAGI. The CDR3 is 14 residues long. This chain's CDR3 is CASNMDISNQPQHF. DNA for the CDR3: TGTGCCAGCAACATGGACATTAGCAATCAGCCCCAGCATTTT.

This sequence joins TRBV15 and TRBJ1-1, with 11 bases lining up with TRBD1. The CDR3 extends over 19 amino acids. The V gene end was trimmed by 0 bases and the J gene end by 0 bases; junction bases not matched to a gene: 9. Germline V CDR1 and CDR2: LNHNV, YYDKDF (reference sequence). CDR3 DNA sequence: TGTGCCACCAGCAGAGATCAGGACAGGGGGCCGCCCGTGAACACTGAAGCTTTCTTT. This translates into CATSRDQDRGPPVNTEAFF.

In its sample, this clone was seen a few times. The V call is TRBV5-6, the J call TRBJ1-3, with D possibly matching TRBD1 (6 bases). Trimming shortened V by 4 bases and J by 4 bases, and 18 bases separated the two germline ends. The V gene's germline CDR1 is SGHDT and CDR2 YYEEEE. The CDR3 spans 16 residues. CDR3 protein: CASSTLEGGTGNTIYF. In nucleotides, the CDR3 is TGTGCCAGCAGCACCCTGGAGGGGGGGACAGGAAACACCATATATTTT.

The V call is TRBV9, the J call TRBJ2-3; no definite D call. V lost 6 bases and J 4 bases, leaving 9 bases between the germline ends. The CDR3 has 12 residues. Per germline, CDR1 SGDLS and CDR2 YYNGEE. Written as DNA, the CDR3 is TGTGCCAGCAACCTACCGGCAGATACGCAGTATTTT. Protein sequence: CASNLPADTQYF.

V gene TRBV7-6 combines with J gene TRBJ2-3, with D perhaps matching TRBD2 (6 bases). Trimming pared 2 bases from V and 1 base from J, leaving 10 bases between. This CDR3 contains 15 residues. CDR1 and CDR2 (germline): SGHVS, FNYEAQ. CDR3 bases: TGTGCCAGCAGCTTACACGCTAGCGGCACAGATACGCAGTATTTT. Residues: CASSLHASGTDTQYF.

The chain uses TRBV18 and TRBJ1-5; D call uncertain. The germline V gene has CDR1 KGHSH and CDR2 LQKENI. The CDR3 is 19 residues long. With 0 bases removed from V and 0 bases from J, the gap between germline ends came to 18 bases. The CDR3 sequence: CASSPPKSPGVHSNQPQHF. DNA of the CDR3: TGTGCCAGCTCACCACCTAAATCTCCCGGGGTCCATAGCAATCAGCCCCAGCATTTT.

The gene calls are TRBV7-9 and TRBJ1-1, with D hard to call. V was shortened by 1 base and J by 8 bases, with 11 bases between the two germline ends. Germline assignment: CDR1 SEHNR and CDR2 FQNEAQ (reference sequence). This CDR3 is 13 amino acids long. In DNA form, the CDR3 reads TGTGCCAGCAGCTTAGTGGTGGCGGTAGAAGCTTTCTTT. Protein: CASSLVVAVEAFF.

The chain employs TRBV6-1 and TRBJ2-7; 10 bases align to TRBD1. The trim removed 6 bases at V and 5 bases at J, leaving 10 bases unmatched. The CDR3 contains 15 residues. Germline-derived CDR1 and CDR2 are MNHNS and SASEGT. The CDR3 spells CASRAFGTGVHEQYF. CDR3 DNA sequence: TGTGCCAGCAGGGCTTTTGGGACAGGGGTCCACGAGCAGTACTTC.

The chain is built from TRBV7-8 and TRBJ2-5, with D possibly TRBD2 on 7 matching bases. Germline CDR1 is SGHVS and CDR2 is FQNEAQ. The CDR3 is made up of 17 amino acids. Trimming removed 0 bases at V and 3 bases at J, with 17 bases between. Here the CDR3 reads CASSLAFPGGGKETQYF. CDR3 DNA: TGTGCCAGCAGCTTAGCGTTTCCGGGGGGCGGCAAAGAGACCCAGTACTTC.

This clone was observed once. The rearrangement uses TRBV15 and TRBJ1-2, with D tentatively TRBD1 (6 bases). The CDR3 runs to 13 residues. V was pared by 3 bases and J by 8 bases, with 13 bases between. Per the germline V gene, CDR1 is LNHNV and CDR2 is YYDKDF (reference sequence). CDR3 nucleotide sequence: TGTGCCACCAGCAGGGCGGGCAGGGGCGGCTACACCTTC. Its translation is CATSRAGRGGYTF.

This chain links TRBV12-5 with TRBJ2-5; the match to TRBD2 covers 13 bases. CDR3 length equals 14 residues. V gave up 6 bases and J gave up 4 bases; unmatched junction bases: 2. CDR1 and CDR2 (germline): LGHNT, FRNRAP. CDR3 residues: CASGTSGGLETQYF. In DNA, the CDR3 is TGTGCTAGTGGGACTAGCGGGGGGTTAGAGACCCAGTACTTC.

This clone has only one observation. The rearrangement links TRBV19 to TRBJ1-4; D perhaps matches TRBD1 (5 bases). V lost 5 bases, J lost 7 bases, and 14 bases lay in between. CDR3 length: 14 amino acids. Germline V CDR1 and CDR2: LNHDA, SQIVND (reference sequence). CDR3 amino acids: CASSLGQGGEKLFF. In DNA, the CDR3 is TGTGCCAGTAGTTTGGGCCAGGGAGGTGAAAAACTGTTTTTT.

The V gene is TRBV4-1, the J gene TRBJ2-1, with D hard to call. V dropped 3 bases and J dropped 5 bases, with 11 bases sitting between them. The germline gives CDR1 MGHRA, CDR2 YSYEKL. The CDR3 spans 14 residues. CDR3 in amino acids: CASSHPGNNNEQFF. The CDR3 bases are TGCGCCAGCAGCCATCCAGGCAATAACAATGAGCAGTTCTTC.